These 3 T cell receptor beta chains were sequenced from one sample in a study of blood T cell repertoires in COVID-19. Repertoires were generated with immunoSEQ multiplex PCR, while TCRdb's copy carries only in-frame clones and drops some. This sample carries roughly 73,000 clones, approximately 78% of them seen once, and the ten largest clones take roughly a sixth. The specimen sequenced was peripheral blood. These receptors came from a human donor in a cohort sampled during active COVID-19.

The CDR3 bases are TGTGCCAGCAGCTTAGACAGGGGAGAGACCCAGTACTTC. Amino acids: CASSLDRGETQYF. This chain links TRBV7-8 with TRBJ2-5; 7 nucleotides match TRBD1. CDR3 length: 13 amino acids. The germline gives CDR1 SGHVS, CDR2 FQNEAQ. V was clipped by 1 base and J by 4 bases; unmatched bases: 0.

The chain is built from TRBV19 and TRBJ1-5; TRBD1 agrees at 7 bases. Germline CDR1 is LNHDA and CDR2 is SQIVND (reference sequence). The J segment lost 2 bases and the V segment lost 4 bases, leaving 5 bases of the junction unmatched. The CDR3 sequence is 15 residues long. Here the CDR3 reads CASSTYDRGNQPQHF. In DNA, the CDR3 is TGTGCCAGTAGTACCTACGACAGGGGCAATCAGCCCCAGCATTTT.

V gene TRBV6-2 or TRBV6-3 combines with J gene TRBJ2-5, with 7 nucleotides matching TRBD2. Germline V gene sequence: CDR1 MNHEY, CDR2 SVGEGT. J was trimmed by 6 bases and V by 5 bases; bases with no gene match: 9. This CDR3 is 14 amino acids long. The CDR3 coding sequence is TGTGCCAGCAGTCGCGGGAGTCCCGGCCAGACCCAGTACTTC. This translates into CASSRGSPGQTQYF.